The entry below describes one T cell receptor beta chain. Antigen: not known. The CDR3 loop spans 12 amino acids. Trimming shortened V by 2 bases and J by 5 bases, and 6 bases separated the two germline ends. Germline V gives CDR1 KGHSH, CDR2 LQKENI. This entry is derived from a study of OX40 agonist ivuxolimab in advanced cancers. On the study more broadly: Mean age about 60 years, range about 23 to 85; approximately 80% male.

Sequencing used immunoSEQ multiplex PCR; TCRdb keeps in-frame clones, though not all of them. The sample records tens of thousands of clones, approximately 81% being singletons. The study, taken as a whole, reports: Averaged across samples, CD8+ T cells carried more expanded clones than CD4+ did. Some patients who did not respond also had low normalized T-cell clonal expansion. Blood T cells, both CD4+ and CD8+, expanded clonally by week 6 at 0.1 to 3.0 mg/kg.

Here the sequenced sample was CD4+ or CD8+ T cells sorted from blood, taken in a trial of the OX40 agonist ivuxolimab. This sequence originates from an adult with an advanced solid tumor such as melanoma, head and neck, liver or kidney cancer. This chain joins TRBV18 and TRBJ2-5; D unresolved. The CDR3 loop is CASSPVGETQYF. CDR3 nucleotides: TGTGCCAGCTCACCAGTGGGCGAGACCCAGTACTTC.